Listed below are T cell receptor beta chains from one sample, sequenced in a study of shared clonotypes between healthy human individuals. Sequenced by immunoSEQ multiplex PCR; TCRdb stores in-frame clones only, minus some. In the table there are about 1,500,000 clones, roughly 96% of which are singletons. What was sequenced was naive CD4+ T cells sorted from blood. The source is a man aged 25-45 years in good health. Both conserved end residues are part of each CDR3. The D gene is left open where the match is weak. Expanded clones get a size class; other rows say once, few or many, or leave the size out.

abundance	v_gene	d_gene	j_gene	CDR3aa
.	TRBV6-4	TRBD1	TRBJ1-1	CASSAGQGFTTEAFF
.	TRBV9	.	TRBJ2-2	CASSVVGEGGELFF
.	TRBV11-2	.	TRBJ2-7	CASRGIGTPYEQYF
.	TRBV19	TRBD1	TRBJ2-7	CASRTGNEQYF
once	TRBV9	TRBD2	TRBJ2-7	CASSVSGSSNEQYF
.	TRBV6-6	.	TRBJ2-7	CASQIGGSYEQYF
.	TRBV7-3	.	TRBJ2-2	CASSRAPAGTGELFF
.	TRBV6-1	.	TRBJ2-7	CASRKYGSFFYEQYF
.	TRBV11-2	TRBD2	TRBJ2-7	CASSFGLAVEQYF
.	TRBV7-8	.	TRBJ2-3	CASSFGTFTDTQYF
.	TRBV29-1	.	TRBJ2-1	CSVYGYNEQFF
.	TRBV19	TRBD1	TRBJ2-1	CASSRGQAPYNEQFF
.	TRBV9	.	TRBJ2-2	CASSVGSTGELFF
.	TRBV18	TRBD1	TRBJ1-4	CASSPGTDNEKLFF
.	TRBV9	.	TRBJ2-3	CASRTGHETDTQYF
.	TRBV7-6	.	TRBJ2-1	CASSLVSGQGNNEQFF
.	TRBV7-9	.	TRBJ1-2	CASSLITASIGGRGYTF
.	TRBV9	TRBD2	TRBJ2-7	CASSYGLAGYEQYF
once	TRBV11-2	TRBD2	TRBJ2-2	CATQGLAGGWNTGELFF
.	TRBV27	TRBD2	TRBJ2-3	CASSFWPPSGSPSTDTQYF
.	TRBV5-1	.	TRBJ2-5	CASSSPREGTQYF
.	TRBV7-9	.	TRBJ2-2	CAVAGAGELFF
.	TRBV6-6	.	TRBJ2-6	CASRVDSTGANVLTF
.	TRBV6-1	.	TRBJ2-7	CASSAGTRAYEQYF
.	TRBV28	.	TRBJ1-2	CASSPQLPGAVGYTF
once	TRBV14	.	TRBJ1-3	CASSQKSPYSGNTIYF
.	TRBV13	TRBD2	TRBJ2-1	CASSSGLAESPQFF
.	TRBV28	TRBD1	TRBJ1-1	CASSGQGVDTEAFF
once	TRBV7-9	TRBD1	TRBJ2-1	CASSLTGGYNEQFF
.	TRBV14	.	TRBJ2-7	CASSQTGTRIYEQYF
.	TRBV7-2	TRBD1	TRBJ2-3	CAGTGKNTDTQYF
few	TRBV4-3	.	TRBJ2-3	CASSHPIYDTQYF
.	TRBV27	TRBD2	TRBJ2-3	CASSLPRGSGVTDTQYF
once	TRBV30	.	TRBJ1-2	CAWSVGLRGPYGYTF
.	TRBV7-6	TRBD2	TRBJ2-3	CASSLISGRAGTDTQYF
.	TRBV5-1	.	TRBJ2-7	CASSLAGNSYEQYF
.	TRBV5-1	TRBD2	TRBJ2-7	CASSSISGGTGYEQYF
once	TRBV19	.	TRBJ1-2	CASMGRGSDYGYTF
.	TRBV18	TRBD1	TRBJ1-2	CASSTGQGNGYTF
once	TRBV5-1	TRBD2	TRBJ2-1	CASSSGLAGGPRYNEQFF
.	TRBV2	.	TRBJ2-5	CASRDSGNQETQYF
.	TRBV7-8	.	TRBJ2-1	CASSLSRNEQFF
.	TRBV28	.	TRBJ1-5	CASSAPGRSNQPQHF
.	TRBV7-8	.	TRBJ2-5	CASSLNPRYRDPRWTQYF
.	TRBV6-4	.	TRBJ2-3	CASSDRPFSTDTQYF
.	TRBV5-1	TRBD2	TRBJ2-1	CASSLDGRVYNEQFF
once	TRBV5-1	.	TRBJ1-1	CASSPDPHVTEAFF
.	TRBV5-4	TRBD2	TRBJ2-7	CASSLTGTSGLYEQYF
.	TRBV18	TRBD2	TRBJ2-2	CASSSLADTGELFF
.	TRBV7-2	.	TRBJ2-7	CASSPRAFSYEQYF
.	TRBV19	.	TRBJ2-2	CASSIVQGSLGELFF
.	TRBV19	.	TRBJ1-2	CASSLRGGYGYTF
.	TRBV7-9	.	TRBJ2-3	CASSSQGNRPTDTQYF
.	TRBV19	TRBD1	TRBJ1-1	CASSKDRRAFF
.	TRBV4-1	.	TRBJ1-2	CASSQVPGSYGYTF
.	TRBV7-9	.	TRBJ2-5	CASPPGVAGDFVTQYF
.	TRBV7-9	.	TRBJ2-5	CASSLAGQGETQYF
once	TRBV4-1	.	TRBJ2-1	CASSQVPGGASYNEQFF
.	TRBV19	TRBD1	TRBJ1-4	CASSIDIRDRGREKLFF
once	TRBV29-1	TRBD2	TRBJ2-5	CSVEKSLAGVRQYF